Sequencing of this TCR beta chain was carried out in a study of regulatory T cells in long-lasting Graves disease. Study overall: It was over 5 years of antithyroid drugs, with positive TSH receptor antibodies, that meant persistent Graves' disease. Study conclusions and caveats: Newly diagnosed Graves' patients exceeded persistent ones in TCR diversity. Persistent disease preferred TRBV28, TRBJ1-2 and TRBJ2-5.

This clonotype was counted ten times or more. What it binds is not known. Arm-PCR of CDR3 regions and iRepertoire HTBI primers were the basis on which TCR beta libraries were built. TCRdb re-called the multiplex PCR reads through MiXCR, storing one row per CDR3 protein. Of more than 300,000 distinct CDR3 sequences in the sample, roughly 23% are singletons; the top ten hold less than 30%. This CDR3 comprises 15 residues. Per germline, CDR1 MNHEY and CDR2 SVGAGI. J gave up 4 bases and V 2 bases, and 6 bases lay outside the gene matches. Time point reported: persistent/refractory GD, antithyroid drugs over 5 years with positive TRAb. There was RNA extracted from PBMCs, and the TCR library was made from it.

The rearrangement links TRBV6-5 to TRBJ1-1, with TRBD1 matching 8 bases. The source was peripheral blood mononuclear cells (PBMCs), collected when the disease was refractory, from a patient treated with antithyroid drugs. The sequence derives from a middle-aged woman with Graves disease. As DNA, the CDR3 is TGTGCCAGCAGTTACGACAGGGGTTGGGGCACTGAAGCTTTCTTT. Its protein product is CASSYDRGWGTEAFF.